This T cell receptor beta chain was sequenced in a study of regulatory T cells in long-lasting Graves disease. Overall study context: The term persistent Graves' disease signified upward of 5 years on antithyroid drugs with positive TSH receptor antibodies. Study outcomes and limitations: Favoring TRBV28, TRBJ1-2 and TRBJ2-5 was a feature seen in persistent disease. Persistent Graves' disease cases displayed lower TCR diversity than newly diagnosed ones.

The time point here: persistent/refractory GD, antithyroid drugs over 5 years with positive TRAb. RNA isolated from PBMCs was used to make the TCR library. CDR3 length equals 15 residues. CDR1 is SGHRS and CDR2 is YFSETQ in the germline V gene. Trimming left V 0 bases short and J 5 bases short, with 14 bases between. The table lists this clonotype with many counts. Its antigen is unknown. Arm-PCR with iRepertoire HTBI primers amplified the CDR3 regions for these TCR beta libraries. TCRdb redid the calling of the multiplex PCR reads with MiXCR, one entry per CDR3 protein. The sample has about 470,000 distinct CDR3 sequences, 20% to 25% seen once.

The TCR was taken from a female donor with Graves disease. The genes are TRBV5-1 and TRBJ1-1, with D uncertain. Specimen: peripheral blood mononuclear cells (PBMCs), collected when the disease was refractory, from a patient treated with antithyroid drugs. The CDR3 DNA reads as TGCGCCAGCAGCTTGGAGATTGGGGTACGAACTGAAGCTTTCTTT. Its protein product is CASSLEIGVRTEAFF.